The clone carrying this T cell receptor (beta chain) was seen just once. Compared with germline, one end of the junction differs, possibly owing to a read error. This sample is part of a study of blood T cell repertoires in COVID-19. Libraries were prepared by immunoSEQ multiplex PCR; TCRdb keeps only in-frame clonotypes and omits some of them. The repertoire holds around 300,000 clones, 86% seen once, with about 3% in the top ten. This CDR3 has 16 amino acids. CDR1 LGHDT and CDR2 YNNKEL come from the germline V gene (reference sequence). The source of this sequence is a woman aged 25 to 45 with active or convalescent COVID-19. Sequencing was performed on peripheral blood. The chain is built from TRBV3-1 (or the pseudogene TRBV3-2) and TRBJ2-3, with TRBD1 identical over 7 bases. CDR3 sequence: CANRARPGGWSRGPTF. CDR3 in DNA: TGTGCCAATAGGGCGAGACCAGGGGGATGGAGTCGAGGGCCTACTTTT.